This entry lists 32 T cell receptor beta chains sequenced from one sample in a study of naive and memory T cell subsets. An equimolar mix of two oligonucleotides served as the beta constant-region primer for TRBC1 and TRBC2. Four rounds of PCR amplified the ligated cDNA using nested alpha and beta constant-region primers plus SP2. MiXCR was run by TCRdb on the UMI-ligation and nested PCR reads, yielding one entry per CDR3 protein. The sample holds about 120,000 distinct CDR3 sequences, around 35% seen once. Sequencing used central memory CD4+ T cells from blood. These receptors all stem from a human donor in good health.

J is TRBJ2-1 and V is TRBV3-1, with 12 bases aligning to TRBD2. Germline CDR1 LGHDT, CDR2 YNNKEL (reference sequence). The V segment lost 3 bases and the J segment 6 bases; nucleotides outside the gene matches: 9. The CDR3 is 17 residues long. DNA of the CDR3: TGTGCCAGCAGCCAGACTGGACTAGCGGGAAAATCCAATGAGCAGTTCTTC. Its translation: CASSQTGLAGKSNEQFF.

This clonotype was recorded a few times. The V and J genes are TRBV19 and TRBJ2-2; tentatively, D is TRBD1 (6 bases). The germline V gene has CDR1 LNHDA and CDR2 SQIVND (reference sequence). The CDR3 runs 14 residues. V lost 10 bases and J lost 5, with 17 bases in between. CDR3 protein: CATFQQGGTGELFF. The DNA for the CDR3 is TGTGCCACCTTCCAACAAGGGGGAACCGGGGAGCTGTTTTTT.

Turning to this clonotype: The junction and the germline gene differ at one end; a read error may be behind it. The chain has TRBV4-2 and TRBJ2-2, with 7 bases identical to TRBD1. CDR1 is LGHNA, CDR2 YNFKEQ, per germline. There are 15 residues in the CDR3. The CDR3 reads CASSRGTANTGELFF. Here the CDR3 DNA reads TGTGCCAGCAGCCGAGGGACAGCCAACACCGGAGAGCTGTTTTTT.

The J gene is TRBJ2-1, the V gene TRBV7-6; 12 bases align to TRBD2. V was pared by 5 bases and J by 7 bases, with 15 bases of the junction left unmatched. The CDR3 extends over 18 amino acids. Per the germline V gene, CDR1 is SGHVS and CDR2 is FNYEAQ. CDR3 nucleotides: TGTGCCAGCAGCCCAGAGTCCCTAGCGGGAGGGAAAACGAATGAGCAGTTCTTC. Its translation: CASSPESLAGGKTNEQFF.

This clonotype was detected ten times or more. The rearrangement uses TRBV20-1 and TRBJ2-7; 7 bases are a match to TRBD1. This CDR3 spans 14 amino acids. CDR1 DFQATT and CDR2 SNEGSKA come from the germline V gene (reference sequence). After removal of 6 bases from V and 2 bases from J, the junction contained 10 bases not matched to a gene. This CDR3 is CSAKKRQGTYEQYF. CDR3 in DNA: TGCAGTGCGAAAAAAAGACAGGGAACCTACGAGCAGTACTTC.

V gene TRBV11-2 combines with J gene TRBJ2-7, with D perhaps TRBD2 (6 bases). The CDR3 covers 16 residues. Trimming left V 4 bases short and J 0 bases short, with 16 bases between. Germline assignment: CDR1 SGHAT and CDR2 FQNNGV. CDR3 region: CASSSGGGRISYEQYF. In DNA form, the CDR3 reads TGTGCCAGCAGCTCCGGCGGAGGGAGGATCTCCTACGAGCAGTACTTC.

The J gene is TRBJ1-1, the V gene TRBV19; TRBD1 matches at 8 bases. This CDR3 is 14 amino acids long. V dropped 3 bases and J dropped 4; count of bases not matched to a gene: 4. Germline V gives CDR1 LNHDA, CDR2 SQIVND (reference sequence). The CDR3 loop reads CASSMDRVGTEAFF. CDR3 bases: TGTGCCAGTAGTATGGACAGGGTAGGCACTGAAGCTTTCTTT.

The V call is TRBV10-3, the J call TRBJ2-7, with a possible D match to TRBD1 (6 bases). Germline V gene data show CDR1 as ENHRY and CDR2 as SYGVKD. The CDR3 has 12 amino acids. Trimming left V 6 bases short and J 3 bases short, with 9 bases between. This chain's CDR3 is CAISGQNYEQYF. The CDR3 DNA reads as TGTGCCATCAGCGGACAGAACTACGAGCAGTACTTC.

V is TRBV12-3 or TRBV12-4 and J is TRBJ2-1; D might be TRBD2 (6 bases). Trimming shortened V by 3 bases and J by 7 bases, and 10 bases separated the two germline ends. There are 13 residues in the CDR3. The CDR3 region has the DNA TGTGCCAGCAGTTTCGGCAGCGGGAATGAGCAGTTCTTC. Encoded protein: CASSFGSGNEQFF.

This clonotype was counted only a few times. The chain combines TRBV3-1 with TRBJ2-3; D possibly corresponds to TRBD2 (6 bases). Germline V gives CDR1 LGHDT, CDR2 YNNKEL (reference sequence). V was trimmed by 0 bases and J by 4 bases, leaving 14 bases between them. The CDR3 runs 16 residues. This CDR3 is CASSQDSGSQSDTQYF. CDR3 nucleotides: TGTGCCAGCAGCCAAGACTCCGGGAGTCAATCAGATACGCAGTATTTT.

This rearrangement joins TRBV2 to TRBJ2-1; 8 bases are a match to TRBD1. This CDR3 region has 13 residues. The J segment lost 5 bases and the V segment lost 5 bases, leaving 2 bases of the junction unmatched. Germline V CDR1 and CDR2: SNHLY, FYNNEI. CDR3 nucleotide sequence: TGTGCCAGCAGTCGGACAGGGAACAATGAGCAGTTCTTC. It codes for CASSRTGNNEQFF.

The CDR3 DNA sequence: TGTGCCAGCAGTTCTTGGGGGCACACTGAAGCTTTCTTT. This sequence encodes CASSSWGHTEAFF. This rearrangement joins TRBV6-2 or TRBV6-3 to TRBJ1-1; weak D call: TRBD1 (6 bases). Germline loops: CDR1 MNHEY, CDR2 SVGEGT. There are 13 residues in the CDR3. Trimming cost V 4 bases and J 3 bases, with 9 bases left between them.

This chain joins TRBV20-1 and TRBJ2-3; the D is unclear. Germline V gene lookup returns CDR1 DFQATT and CDR2 SNEGSKA (reference sequence). V was clipped by 3 bases and J by 1 base, with 8 bases between them. The CDR3 is 13 residues long. The CDR3: CSASSFRTDTQYF. The DNA for the CDR3 is TGCAGTGCTAGTTCTTTTCGCACAGATACGCAGTATTTT.

The V call is TRBV30, the J call TRBJ1-1; D is unresolved. The CDR3 contains 13 residues. Germline V gene sequence: CDR1 GTSNPN, CDR2 SVGIG (reference sequence). V lost 1 base and J lost 0, with 6 bases in between. CDR3 nucleotide sequence: TGTGCCTGGAGTGAACAGCTGAACACTGAAGCTTTCTTT. This codes for CAWSEQLNTEAFF.

The chain has TRBV9 and TRBJ2-3; tentatively, D is TRBD2 (5 bases). The CDR3 loop spans 16 amino acids. Germline assignment: CDR1 SGDLS and CDR2 YYNGEE. Between the trimmed V and J ends, which lost 1 base and 0 bases, there was a span of 12 bases. For the CDR3, the DNA is TGTGCCAGCAGCGTAACCGGGTCGGGGAGCACAGATACGCAGTATTTT. This codes for CASSVTGSGSTDTQYF.

The chain couples TRBV6-5 to TRBJ1-1; D perhaps matches TRBD1 (6 bases). From germline, CDR1 is MNHEY and CDR2 SVGAGI. Trimming cost V 7 bases and J 1 base, with 19 bases left between them. This CDR3 is 16 amino acids long. The CDR3 loop is CASTRRRGRGNTEAFF. The CDR3, as DNA: TGTGCCAGCACCAGAAGAAGGGGGAGGGGGAACACTGAAGCTTTCTTT.

The rearrangement uses TRBV6-6 and TRBJ2-5; D remains ambiguous. Germline V gene sequence: CDR1 MNHNY, CDR2 SVGAGI (reference sequence). V lost 0 bases and J 2 bases, leaving 13 bases between the germline ends. The CDR3 is made up of 16 amino acids. The CDR3 DNA follows: TGTGCCAGCAGTTACTCCCCGTCTGGCCCACAAGAGACCCAGTACTTC. This codes for CASSYSPSGPQETQYF.

The J gene is TRBJ2-3, the V gene TRBV9; D not resolved. The CDR3 sequence is 16 residues long. Per germline, CDR1 SGDLS and CDR2 YYNGEE. The ends were cut back, 4 bases at V and 2 bases at J, with 17 bases in the middle. This chain's CDR3 is CASSPRLTAFTDTQYF. As DNA, the CDR3 is TGTGCCAGCAGCCCTAGACTGACTGCATTCACAGATACGCAGTATTTT.

This chain links TRBV4-2 with TRBJ1-5; 8 bases are a match to TRBD1. This CDR3 contains 17 residues. Germline V lookup: CDR1 LGHNA, CDR2 YNFKEQ. The V gene end was trimmed by 3 bases and the J gene end by 0 bases; junction bases not matched to a gene: 7. The CDR3 nucleotides read TGTGCCAGCAGCCAGTCGGGACAGGCGTATAGCAATCAGCCCCAGCATTTT. It codes for CASSQSGQAYSNQPQHF.

This clonotype was picked up one time. The rearrangement joins TRBV2 to TRBJ1-4, with 9 nucleotides matching TRBD1. The length of the CDR3 is 17 residues. Germline CDR1 and CDR2: SNHLY and FYNNEI. V lost 4 bases and J lost 2; bases outside the gene matches: 8. The CDR3 loop reads CASSVGQGLGTNEKLFF. The CDR3 region has the DNA TGTGCCAGCAGTGTAGGACAGGGGCTGGGGACTAATGAAAAACTGTTTTTT.

This clonotype appeared a few times. V is TRBV2 and J is TRBJ1-1; 7 nucleotides align to TRBD1. V was pared by 7 bases and J by 4 bases, with 9 bases of the junction left unmatched. CDR3 length: 14 amino acids. Germline lookup yields CDR1 SNHLY and CDR2 FYNNEI. CDR3 bases: TGTGCCAGCAATCGTCGGGCAGGGGGCACTGAAGCTTTCTTT. Translation gives CASNRRAGGTEAFF. The whole variable domain, filled in from reference TRBV2 and TRBJ1-1, reads EPEVTQTPSHQVTQMGQEVILRCVPISNHLYFYWYRQILGQKVEFLVSFYNNEISEKSEIFDDQFSVERPDGSNFTLKIRSTKLEDSAMYFCASNRRAGGTEAFFGQGTRLTVV.

The chain couples TRBV20-1 to TRBJ1-2; no clear D gene. The CDR3 runs 13 residues. The ends were cut back, 3 bases at V and 7 bases at J, with 15 bases in the middle. The germline CDR1 and CDR2 sequences are DFQATT and SNEGSKA (reference sequence). The DNA for the CDR3 is TGCAGTGCTAGCGGGCAGGCCGGCGGTGGCTACACCTTC. Translation: CSASGQAGGGYTF.

This CDR3 is CSVEFRLLYEQYF. CDR3 nucleotides: TGCAGCGTTGAATTCCGCCTACTCTACGAGCAGTACTTC. The rearrangement uses TRBV29-1 and TRBJ2-7, with D unclear. Trimming took 2 bases from V and 3 from J, leaving 11 bases between them. CDR3 size: 13 residues. Looked up from germline, CDR1 is SQVTM and CDR2 is ANQGSEA.

This clonotype has a count of ten or more. The chain uses TRBV6-5 and TRBJ1-2, with unresolved D. The CDR3 spans 13 residues. Germline lookup yields CDR1 MNHEY and CDR2 SVGAGI. V was pared by 4 bases and J by 8 bases, with 14 bases between. This chain's CDR3 is CASSSDGFRGYTF. The CDR3 DNA is TGTGCCAGCAGTTCCGACGGGTTTAGAGGCTACACCTTC.

The chain has TRBV11-2 and TRBJ2-7, with D possibly matching TRBD1 (5 bases). Germline V gene lookup returns CDR1 SGHAT and CDR2 FQNNGV. The CDR3 extends over 15 amino acids. Trimming cost V 1 base and J 1 base, with 11 bases left between them. The CDR3 here is CASSLGRALSYEQYF. In nucleotides, the CDR3 is TGTGCCAGCAGCTTAGGCAGGGCTTTATCCTACGAGCAGTACTTC. Full variable domain (remainder filled in from reference TRBV11-2 and TRBJ2-7): EAGVAQSPRYKIIEKRQSVAFWCNPISGHATLYWYQQILGQGPKLLIQFQNNGVVDDSQLPKDRFSAERLKGVDSTLKIQPAKLEDSAVYLCASSLGRALSYEQYFGPGTRLTVT.

This clonotype occurred a few times. The gene calls are TRBV5-6 and TRBJ2-7; the D gene could be TRBD1 or TRBD2 (5 bases each). The V end was cut by 2 bases, the J end by 3 bases, with 12 bases between. CDR3 length: 14 residues. Looked up from germline, CDR1 is SGHDT and CDR2 is YYEEEE. CDR3 coding DNA: TGTGCCAGCAGCTTTACGGGACCTTTCTACGAGCAGTACTTC. It is translated as CASSFTGPFYEQYF.

The chain employs TRBV28 and TRBJ1-3, with 9 bases lining up with TRBD1. V gave up 4 bases and J gave up 4 bases; unmatched junction bases: 5. CDR3 length equals 15 residues. From germline, CDR1 is MDHEN and CDR2 SYDVKM. The CDR3 reads CASSSSQGAGNTIYF. The CDR3 nucleotides are TGTGCCAGCAGTTCTTCACAGGGGGCAGGAAACACCATATATTTT.

The CDR3 loop is CASSIRYEQYF. CDR3 bases: TGTGCCAGCAGCATCCGCTACGAGCAGTACTTC. The chain is built from TRBV5-4 and TRBJ2-7; D not certain. The CDR3 is 11 residues long. Trimming shortened V by 4 bases and J by 3 bases, and 5 bases separated the two germline ends. Germline V gene sequence: CDR1 SGHNT, CDR2 YYREEE (reference sequence).

This clonotype was recorded a few times. V gene TRBV20-1 combines with J gene TRBJ2-7; 9 bases fit TRBD1. V shed 5 bases, J shed 3 bases, and the junction held 8 bases outside the gene matches. The germline gives CDR1 DFQATT, CDR2 SNEGSKA (reference sequence). The CDR3 runs to 14 residues. In DNA form, the CDR3 reads TGCAGTGCTGGTTCCGGGACAGGGTACTACGAGCAGTACTTC. This sequence encodes CSAGSGTGYYEQYF.

V usage is TRBV9 and J usage is TRBJ2-6, with TRBD2 as a possible D gene (6 bases). This CDR3 is 15 amino acids long. Trimming left V 4 bases short and J 0 bases short, with 8 bases between. Germline V gives CDR1 SGDLS, CDR2 YYNGEE. The CDR3 DNA sequence: TGTGCCAGCAGCCGGGGGAGCTCTGGGGCCAACGTCCTGACTTTC. It is translated as CASSRGSSGANVLTF.

V is TRBV10-3 and J is TRBJ2-1; D remains ambiguous. The CDR3 is 11 amino acids. Trimming pared 4 bases from V and 8 bases from J, leaving 6 bases between. Germline V gene data show CDR1 as ENHRY and CDR2 as SYGVKD. The CDR3 nucleotides read TGTGCCATCAGTGTCATGGATGAGCAGTTCTTC. Protein product: CAISVMDEQFF.

Only a few counts were recorded for this clonotype. The chain joins TRBV6-6 to TRBJ2-6; TRBD1 aligns across 8 bases. CDR1 and CDR2 (germline): MNHNY, SVGAGI (reference sequence). V gave up 7 bases and J gave up 4 bases; unmatched junction bases: 12. This CDR3 is 17 amino acids long. For the CDR3, the DNA is TGTGCCAGCACCCAAATCGACAGGGGTGTGGGGGCCAACGTCCTGACTTTC. Translation: CASTQIDRGVGANVLTF.